What follows describes a single T cell receptor (beta chain). TCRdb independently ran MiXCR on the RT-PCR reads; one entry per CDR3 protein. The sample holds hundreds of thousands of distinct CDR3 sequences, 16% seen once. Germline V gene sequence: CDR1 LGHDT, CDR2 YNNKEL (reference sequence). Trimming took 4 bases from V and 3 from J; bases not matched to a gene: 7. This CDR3 is built from 15 residues. The sample comes from a study of patients and donors after allogeneic stem cell transplantation. The gene calls are TRBV3-1 and TRBJ2-7, with 9 bases aligning to TRBD1. The source is a human donor who was either an allogeneic HSCT recipient or a stem cell or donor lymphocyte infusion donor (not recorded which). It is not recorded whose cells these are; they may come from a transplant donor. Input material: blood, either unsorted or a sorted T cell fraction (not recorded which). CDR3 sequence: CASSPELTGGYEQYF. In DNA, the CDR3 is TGTGCCAGCAGCCCAGAATTGACAGGGGGCTACGAGCAGTACTTC.